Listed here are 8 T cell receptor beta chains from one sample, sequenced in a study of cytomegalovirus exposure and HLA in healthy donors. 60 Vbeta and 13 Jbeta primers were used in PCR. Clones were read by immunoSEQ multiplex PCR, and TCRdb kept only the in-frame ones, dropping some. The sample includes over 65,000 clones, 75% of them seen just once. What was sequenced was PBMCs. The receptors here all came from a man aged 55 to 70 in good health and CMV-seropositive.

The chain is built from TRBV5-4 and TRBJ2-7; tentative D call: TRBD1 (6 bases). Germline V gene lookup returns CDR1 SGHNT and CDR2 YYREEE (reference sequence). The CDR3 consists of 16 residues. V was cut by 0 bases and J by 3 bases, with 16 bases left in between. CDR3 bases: TGTGCCAGCAGCTTGGACGGGACACCATCCCACTACGAGCAGTACTTC. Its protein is CASSLDGTPSHYEQYF.

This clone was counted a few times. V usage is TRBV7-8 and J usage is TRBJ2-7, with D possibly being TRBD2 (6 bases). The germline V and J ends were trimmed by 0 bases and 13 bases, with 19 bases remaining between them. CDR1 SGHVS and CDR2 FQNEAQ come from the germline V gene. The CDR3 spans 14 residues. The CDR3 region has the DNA TGTGCCAGCAGCTTAGCCAGAGGTTGGGCGGGGATATACTTC. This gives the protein CASSLARGWAGIYF.

Here the CDR3 reads CASSLGGTRGYEQYF. The CDR3 DNA sequence: TGTGCCAGCTCATTGGGCGGGACTCGTGGGTACGAGCAGTACTTC. The chain links TRBV2 to TRBJ2-5, with a weak D call TRBD2 (6 bases). The tail of the sequence fits TRBJ2-7 better, so the J call may be wrong. The CDR3 is 15 amino acids. Looked up from germline, CDR1 is SNHLY and CDR2 is FYNNEI.

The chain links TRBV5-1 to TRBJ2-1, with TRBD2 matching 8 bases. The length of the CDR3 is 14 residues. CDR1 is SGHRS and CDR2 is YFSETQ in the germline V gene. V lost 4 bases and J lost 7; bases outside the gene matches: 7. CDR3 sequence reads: CASSPGLAWNEQFF. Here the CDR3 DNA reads TGCGCCAGCAGCCCTGGACTAGCTTGGAATGAGCAGTTCTTC.

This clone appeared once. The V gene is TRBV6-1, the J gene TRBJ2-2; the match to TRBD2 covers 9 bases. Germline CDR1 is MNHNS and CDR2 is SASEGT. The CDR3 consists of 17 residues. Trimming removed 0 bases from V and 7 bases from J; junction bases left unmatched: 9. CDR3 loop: CASSEAPSGVVGGELFF. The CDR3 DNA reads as TGTGCCAGCAGTGAAGCGCCTAGCGGGGTCGTGGGCGGGGAGCTGTTTTTT.

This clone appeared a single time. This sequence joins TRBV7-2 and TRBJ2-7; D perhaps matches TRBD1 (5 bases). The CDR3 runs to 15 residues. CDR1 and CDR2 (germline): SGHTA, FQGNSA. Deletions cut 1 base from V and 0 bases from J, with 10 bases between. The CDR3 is CASSLDRQRSYEQYF. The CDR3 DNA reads TGTGCCAGCAGCTTAGATCGACAGCGCTCCTACGAGCAGTACTTC.

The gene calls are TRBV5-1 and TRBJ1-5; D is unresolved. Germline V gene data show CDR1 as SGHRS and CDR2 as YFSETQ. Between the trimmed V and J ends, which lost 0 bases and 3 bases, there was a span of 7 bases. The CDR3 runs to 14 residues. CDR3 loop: CASSLGGNNQPQHF. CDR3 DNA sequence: TGCGCCAGCAGCTTGGGAGGGAACAATCAGCCCCAGCATTTT.

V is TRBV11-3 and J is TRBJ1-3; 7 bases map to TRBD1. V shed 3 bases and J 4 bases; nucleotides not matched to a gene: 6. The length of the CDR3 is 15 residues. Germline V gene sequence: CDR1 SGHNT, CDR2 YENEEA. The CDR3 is CASSLGTASGNTIYF. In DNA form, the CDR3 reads TGTGCCAGCAGCTTGGGGACAGCGTCGGGAAACACCATATATTTT.